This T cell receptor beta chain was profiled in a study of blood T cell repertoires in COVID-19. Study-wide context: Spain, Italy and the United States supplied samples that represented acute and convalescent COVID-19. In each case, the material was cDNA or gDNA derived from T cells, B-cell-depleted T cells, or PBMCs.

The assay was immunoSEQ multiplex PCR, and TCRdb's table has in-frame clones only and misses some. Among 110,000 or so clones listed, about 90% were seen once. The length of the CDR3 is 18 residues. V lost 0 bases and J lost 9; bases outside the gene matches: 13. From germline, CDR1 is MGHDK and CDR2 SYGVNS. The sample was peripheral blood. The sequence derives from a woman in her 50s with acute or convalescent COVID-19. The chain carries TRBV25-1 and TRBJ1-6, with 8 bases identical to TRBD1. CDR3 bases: TGTGCCAGCAGTGAATACACAGACAGGGGAACGTTGGGTTCACCCCTCCACTTT. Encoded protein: CASSEYTDRGTLGSPLHF.